A single sample gave rise to the 4 T cell receptor beta chains below, sequenced in a study of HIV-infected patients and healthy controls. cDNA was made from approximately 500 ng RNA using alpha and beta constant primers. Separate chain-specific third strand synthesis with multiplexing indices produced the alpha and beta libraries. TCRdb re-derived calls from the 5' RACE reads in MiXCR, one entry per CDR3 protein. The table lists approximately 9,800 distinct CDR3 sequences, roughly 8% of them singletons, with approximately 3.7% in the top ten. Whole blood was used without fractionation, so all unsorted peripheral T cells were included. Sample: blood. These receptor sequences come from an adult in good health.

This clonotype was seen ten or more times. The genes are TRBV19 and TRBJ2-1; 11 nucleotides line up with TRBD2. The CDR3 extends over 18 amino acids. Trimming removed 4 bases from V and 6 bases from J; junction bases left unmatched: 14. Germline CDR1 is LNHDA and CDR2 is SQIVND (reference sequence). The CDR3 loop reads CASSRGRVAGGQSNEQFF. The CDR3 nucleotides are TGTGCCAGTAGTAGGGGACGTGTAGCGGGGGGGCAGTCCAATGAGCAGTTCTTC.

This clonotype is deemed medium-sized. The chain employs TRBV3-1 and TRBJ2-7, with a weak D call TRBD1 (6 bases). The CDR3 covers 13 residues. With 5 bases removed from V and 5 bases from J, the gap between germline ends came to 13 bases. CDR1 and CDR2 (germline): LGHDT, YNNKEL (reference sequence). CDR3 residues: CASSDQGSDEQYF. The CDR3 nucleotides read TGTGCCAGCAGCGACCAGGGGTCCGACGAGCAGTACTTC.

This clonotype was observed a handful of times. CDR3 loop: CASSVNQETQYF. The CDR3, as DNA: TGTGCCAGCAGCGTCAATCAAGAGACCCAGTACTTC. The J gene is TRBJ2-5, the V gene TRBV7-6; no definite D call. The CDR3 consists of 12 residues. Deletions cut 5 bases from V and 2 bases from J, with 6 bases between. Germline V gives CDR1 SGHVS, CDR2 FNYEAQ.

This clonotype came up many times. This chain uses TRBV6-6 with TRBJ1-5, with 11 bases aligning to TRBD1. CDR1 MNHNY and CDR2 SVGAGI come from the germline V gene (reference sequence). The CDR3 has 16 residues. The ends lost 7 bases at V and 5 bases at J; junction bases unmatched: 10. The CDR3 reads CASTQGDRGNYQPQHF. DNA for the CDR3: TGTGCCAGCACCCAGGGGGACAGGGGGAATTATCAGCCCCAGCATTTT.